This TCR beta chain was found in a study of T cell responses to AZD1222 COVID-19 vaccine. Findings of the study overall: After the peak T cell response, and only then, were repertoires sampled. The CD4 TCRs associated with vaccination extended across spike and predominated at 160-218 and 743-854. The study reported that nearly half of spike-specific TCRs target unmutated variant regions.

Germline assignment: CDR1 SGHRS and CDR2 YFSETQ. Trimming removed 6 bases from V and 6 bases from J, with 7 bases in between. This CDR3 has 12 residues. Profiled with immunoSEQ multiplex PCR; TCRdb holds only in-frame clones, not every one. The sample consists of 180,000 or so clones, around 93% of them appearing once. This clone was picked up a small number of times. The antigen is unknown. The sequence was collected from an adult who received the MenACWY meningococcal vaccine as a control. Sequenced material: peripheral blood, taken 28 days after the second dose of the MenACWY control vaccine. The J gene is TRBJ2-6, the V gene TRBV5-1; D not certain. The CDR3 sequence is CASNAEANVLTF. CDR3 coding DNA: TGCGCCAGCAACGCAGAGGCCAACGTCCTGACTTTC.